Following are 8 T cell receptor beta chains from one sample sequenced in a study of T-cell memory formation after mild COVID-19. From the 5' RACE reads, TCRdb called clonotypes with MiXCR, one entry per CDR3 protein. In the table there are 350,000 to 500,000 distinct CDR3 sequences, roughly 18% of which are singletons. The sequenced material came from PBMCs or a T cell subset sorted from them (not recorded which). The receptor set was obtained from a man aged 18 to 30 who had mild COVID-19 (a few samples of this study predate the infection). Cell type and time point are not known.

CDR3 sequence: CASSGVQDYYNEQFF. For the CDR3, the DNA is TGTGCCAGCAGTGGCGTACAGGATTACTACAATGAGCAGTTCTTC. The chain employs TRBV2 and TRBJ2-1; D is perhaps TRBD1 (5 bases). Trimming stripped 4 bases from V and 3 bases from J, with 13 bases between. Germline V gene sequence: CDR1 SNHLY, CDR2 FYNNEI. The CDR3 extends over 15 amino acids.

This clonotype was found a few times. V usage is TRBV9 and J usage is TRBJ2-4, with 8 bases fitting TRBD1. J gave up 8 bases and V 3 bases, and 16 bases lay outside the gene matches. Germline CDR1 reads SGDLS; CDR2 reads YYNGEE. The CDR3 has 17 residues. The CDR3 spells CASSGGGQGLWADIQYF. For the CDR3, the DNA is TGTGCCAGCAGCGGAGGAGGACAGGGTCTATGGGCGGACATTCAGTACTTC.

The chain combines TRBV5-1 with TRBJ1-2; 10 bases are a match to TRBD1. In germline, CDR1 is SGHRS, CDR2 YFSETQ. This CDR3 spans 14 amino acids. Losses at the gene ends were 3 bases for V and 2 bases for J; bases not matched to a gene: 1. The CDR3 DNA sequence: TGCGCCAGCAGCTGGGGACAGGGGAACTATGGCTACACCTTC. This encodes CASSWGQGNYGYTF.

This clonotype was recorded a few times. CDR3 sequence reads: CASSLGGVCQETQYF. CDR3 nucleotides: TGTGCCAGCAGCTTAGGCGGAGTCTGCCAAGAGACCCAGTACTTC. The chain carries TRBV7-6 and TRBJ2-5; D remains unclear. The CDR3 extends over 15 amino acids. Germline V gene lookup returns CDR1 SGHVS and CDR2 FNYEAQ. V shed 1 base and J shed 1 base, with 10 bases lying between them.

The chain uses TRBV18 and TRBJ1-5; 7 nucleotides line up with TRBD1. Germline-derived CDR1 and CDR2 are KGHSH and LQKENI. V was clipped by 3 bases and J by 5 bases; unmatched bases: 7. The length of the CDR3 is 15 residues. The CDR3: CASSPRQGHDQPQHF. Written as DNA, the CDR3 is TGTGCCAGCTCACCGAGACAGGGCCACGATCAGCCCCAGCATTTT.

The sample holds a few counts of this clonotype. The chain is built from TRBV6-2 or TRBV6-3 and TRBJ2-2, with D possibly matching TRBD1 (6 bases). Trimming left V 8 bases short and J 4 bases short, with 14 bases between. Per germline, CDR1 MNHEY and CDR2 SVGEGT. The CDR3 spans 14 residues. The CDR3: CASGQLLFTGELFF. CDR3 DNA: TGTGCCAGCGGACAGCTCCTGTTCACCGGGGAGCTGTTTTTT.

There are many counts of this clonotype. This chain joins TRBV7-8 and TRBJ2-3; 7 bases agree with TRBD1. This CDR3 comprises 15 residues. Germline CDR1 SGHVS, CDR2 FQNEAQ. V dropped 4 bases and J dropped 2; count of bases not matched to a gene: 6. CDR3 sequence: CASSWNRGDTDTQYF. The CDR3 DNA reads as TGTGCCAGCAGCTGGAACAGGGGTGACACAGATACGCAGTATTTT.

J is TRBJ2-2 and V is TRBV12-3 or TRBV12-4; 8 bases align to TRBD2. The length of the CDR3 is 15 residues. J gave up 4 bases and V 5 bases, and 6 bases lay outside the gene matches. In nucleotides, the CDR3 is TGTGCCAGCAGTCCCAGACTAGCGTTCACCGGGGAGCTGTTTTTT. Its protein product is CASSPRLAFTGELFF.